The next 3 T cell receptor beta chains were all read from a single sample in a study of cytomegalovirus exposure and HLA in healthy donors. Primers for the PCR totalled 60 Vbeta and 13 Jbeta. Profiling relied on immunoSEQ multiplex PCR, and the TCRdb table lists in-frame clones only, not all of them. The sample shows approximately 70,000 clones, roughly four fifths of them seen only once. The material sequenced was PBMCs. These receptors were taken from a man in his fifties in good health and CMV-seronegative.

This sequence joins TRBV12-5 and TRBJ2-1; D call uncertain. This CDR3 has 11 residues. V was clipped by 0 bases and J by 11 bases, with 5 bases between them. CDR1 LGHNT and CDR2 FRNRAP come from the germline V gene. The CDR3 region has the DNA TGTGCTAGTGGTTTGGTACAGCAGCAGTTCTTC. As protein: CASGLVQQQFF. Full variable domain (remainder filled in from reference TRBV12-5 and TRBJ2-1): DARVTQTPRHKVTEMGQEVTMRCQPILGHNTVFWYRQTMMQGLELLAYFRNRAPLDDSGMPKDRFSAEMPDATLATLKIQPSEPRDSAVYFCASGLVQQQFFGPGTRLTVL.

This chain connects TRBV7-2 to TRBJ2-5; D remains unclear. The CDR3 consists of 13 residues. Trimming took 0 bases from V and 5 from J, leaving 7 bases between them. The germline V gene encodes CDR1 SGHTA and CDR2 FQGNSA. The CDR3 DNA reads TGTGCCAGCAGCTTAGCCGTTTTGGAGACCCAGTACTTC. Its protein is CASSLAVLETQYF.

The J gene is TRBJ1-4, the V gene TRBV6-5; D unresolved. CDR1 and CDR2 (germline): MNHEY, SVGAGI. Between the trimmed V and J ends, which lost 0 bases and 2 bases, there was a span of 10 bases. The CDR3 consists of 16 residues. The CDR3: CASSYSTGWTNEKLFF. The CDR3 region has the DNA TGTGCCAGCAGTTACTCGACCGGGTGGACTAATGAAAAACTGTTTTTT.